These 26 T cell receptor beta chains share one sample of origin, sequenced in a study of Graves' ophthalmopathy and Graves' hyperthyroidism. Researchers took RNA transcripts and amplified TCR beta CDR3 regions from them. An opening RT-PCR round employed HTBI primers and preceded a second-round multiplex PCR. MiXCR, applied by TCRdb to the multiplex PCR reads, yields one record per CDR3 protein. The sample contains 500,000 to 700,000 distinct CDR3 sequences, approximately 35% of which appear only once. The sample taken for sequencing was peripheral blood or thyroid tissue (not recorded which). Receptor source: an adult man with Graves' hyperthyroidism.

J is TRBJ2-5 and V is TRBV24-1; 8 nucleotides agree with TRBD2. Germline loops: CDR1 KGHDR, CDR2 SFDVKD. J lost 11 bases, V lost 4 bases, and 8 bases had no gene match. This CDR3 contains 13 residues. This CDR3 reads CATSEPGLGQQYF. CDR3 DNA sequence: TGTGCCACCAGTGAACCGGGACTAGGACAGCAGTACTTC.

In its sample, this clonotype was seen once. The chain is built from TRBV7-2 and TRBJ1-6, with D possibly TRBD1 on 5 matching bases. This CDR3 is built from 14 residues. Trimming cost V 1 base and J 10 bases, with 11 bases left between them. The germline V gene has CDR1 SGHTA and CDR2 FQGNSA. CDR3 in amino acids: CASSLGPGHSPLHF. Written as DNA, the CDR3 is TGTGCCAGCAGCTTAGGGCCAGGGCACTCACCCCTCCACTTT.

The rearrangement uses TRBV2 and TRBJ2-7, with TRBD1 matching over 7 bases. The germline gives CDR1 SNHLY, CDR2 FYNNEI. Trimming cost V 8 bases and J 2 bases; bases outside gene matches: 3. This CDR3 has 12 amino acids. The CDR3 sequence is CASAGGPYEQYF. The DNA for the CDR3 is TGTGCCAGCGCAGGGGGACCCTACGAGCAGTACTTC.

In regard to this clonotype: A much larger clone sits a single nucleotide away, making a read error possible. V gene TRBV6-5 combines with J gene TRBJ1-2; no reliable D call. From germline, CDR1 is MNHEY and CDR2 SVGAGI. With 8 bases removed from V and 4 bases from J, the gap between germline ends came to 14 bases. The CDR3 totals 13 residues. CDR3 loop: CASSPSTSYGYTF. The CDR3 DNA sequence: TGTGCCAGCTCCCCGTCTACGAGCTATGGCTACACCTTC.

This clonotype was found many times. This chain links TRBV6-5 with TRBJ1-6; D might be TRBD1 (5 bases). V lost 0 bases to trimming and J lost 7 bases, with 16 bases between them. From germline, CDR1 is MNHEY and CDR2 SVGAGI. The CDR3 contains 17 residues. DNA of the CDR3: TGTGCCAGCAGTTACTCGAGCGCAGGGTTATTCAATTCACCCCTCCACTTT. This encodes CASSYSSAGLFNSPLHF.

The CDR3 is CATSGGKSTGELFF. CDR3 nucleotide sequence: TGTGCCACCAGTGGGGGCAAGAGCACCGGGGAGCTGTTTTTT. V is TRBV24-1 and J is TRBJ2-2, with D perhaps matching TRBD1 (5 bases). Deletions cut 5 bases from V and 4 bases from J, with 10 bases between. This CDR3 has 14 amino acids. Germline CDR1 is KGHDR and CDR2 is SFDVKD.

This sequence joins TRBV5-6 and TRBJ1-4, with D tentatively TRBD1 (6 bases). Trimming pared 4 bases from V and 8 bases from J, leaving 18 bases between. The CDR3 consists of 15 residues. In germline, CDR1 is SGHDT, CDR2 YYEEEE. CDR3: CASSPRGVTGEKLFF. The CDR3 DNA reads as TGTGCCAGCAGCCCCAGGGGAGTGACCGGGGAAAAACTGTTTTTT.

This clonotype has at least ten counts. The rearrangement uses TRBV15 and TRBJ1-1; unclear D gene. The germline V gene has CDR1 LNHNV and CDR2 YYDKDF (reference sequence). Trimming removed 0 bases from V and 5 bases from J, with 7 bases in between. This CDR3 contains 13 residues. The chain's CDR3 is CATSRDIRTEAFF. The CDR3 DNA reads as TGTGCCACCAGCAGAGATATTAGGACTGAAGCTTTCTTT. The full variable domain, with the rest looked up from reference TRBV15 and TRBJ1-1, is DAMVIQNPRYQVTQFGKPVTLSCSQTLNHNVMYWYQQKSSQAPKLLFHYYDKDFNNEADTPDNFQSRRPNTSFCFLDIRSPGLGDTAMYLCATSRDIRTEAFFGQGTRLTVV.

The V and J genes are TRBV20-1 and TRBJ2-1, with TRBD2 matching over 11 bases. The CDR3 is 16 residues long. Losses at the gene ends were 5 bases for V and 8 bases for J; bases not matched to a gene: 14. Germline values: CDR1 DFQATT, CDR2 SNEGSKA (reference sequence). The CDR3 region has the DNA TGCAGTGCTCCAAAGCTAGCGGGGGGCCTACACCATGAGCAGTTCTTC. Translation gives CSAPKLAGGLHHEQFF.

Concerning this clonotype: A read error may produce the germline difference seen at one junction end. This sequence joins TRBV6-5 and TRBJ1-5; D uncertain. Germline V lookup: CDR1 MNHEY, CDR2 SVGAGI. The CDR3 extends over 17 amino acids. CDR3 in amino acids: CTSSRKQHENSNQPQHF. The CDR3 region has the DNA TGTACCAGCAGCCGAAAACAGCACGAAAATAGCAATCAGCCCCAGCATTTT.

The chain is built from TRBV12-3 or TRBV12-4 and TRBJ2-7; 13 nucleotides align to TRBD2. V lost 6 bases and J lost 4; bases outside the gene matches: 6. The length of the CDR3 is 15 residues. The CDR3 DNA follows: TGTGCCAGCAGCGCCGGGACTAGCGGGGTATACGAGCAGTACTTC. Translated: CASSAGTSGVYEQYF.

This clonotype has ten or more counts. One end of the junction varies from germline; a read error may be responsible. The rearrangement joins TRBV7-7 to TRBJ2-2; the match to TRBD2 covers 8 bases. The CDR3 sequence is 15 residues long. Looked up from germline, CDR1 is SSHAT and CDR2 is FNYEAQ (reference sequence). CDR3 protein: CASSLRAGESGELFF. In DNA, the CDR3 is TGTGCTAGCAGCTTGAGAGCGGGGGAGTCCGGGGAGCTGTTTTTT.

This clonotype has only a few counts. The CDR3 here is CASTTFGGEAFF. The CDR3 nucleotides read TGCGCCAGCACCACTTTCGGGGGTGAAGCTTTCTTT. The chain combines TRBV4-1 with TRBJ1-1; D possibly corresponds to TRBD1 (5 bases). The CDR3 runs to 12 residues. The ends were cut back, 7 bases at V and 7 bases at J, with 13 bases in the middle. In germline, CDR1 is MGHRA, CDR2 YSYEKL.

Notes on this clonotype: A much more abundant neighbour one base away suggests this may be a read error. CDR3 nucleotide sequence: TGTGCTAGTGGTTTGTCCCACCAACAGCATTTT. As protein: CASGLSHQQHF. The J gene is TRBJ1-5, the V gene TRBV12-3 or TRBV12-4; D remains unclear. CDR3 length: 11 amino acids.

This clonotype was recorded many times. The rearrangement uses TRBV7-2 and TRBJ2-7; 11 bases map to TRBD2. The CDR3 sequence is 16 residues long. The germline V gene encodes CDR1 SGHTA and CDR2 FQGNSA. The junction had 8 bases not matched to a gene; V was cut back by 0 bases and J by 7 bases. The CDR3 bases are TGTGCCAGCAGCTTAGCGCCACTAGCGGGAGCTGGGGAGCAGTACTTC. As protein: CASSLAPLAGAGEQYF.

This clonotype was picked up many times. The chain employs TRBV19 and TRBJ1-5; no reliable D call. Germline V gene lookup returns CDR1 LNHDA and CDR2 SQIVND (reference sequence). The CDR3 length is 13 residues. Trimming stripped 6 bases from V and 7 bases from J, with 13 bases between. The CDR3 here is CASSTSKNQPQHF. The CDR3 DNA sequence: TGTGCCAGTAGCACCTCAAAAAACCAGCCCCAGCATTTT.

This clonotype was observed a few times. The chain joins TRBV7-9 to TRBJ2-7, with 9 bases that match TRBD1. CDR3 length: 14 amino acids. V dropped 5 bases and J dropped 7; count of bases not matched to a gene: 9. Germline CDR1 SEHNR, CDR2 FQNEAQ (reference sequence). CDR3 amino acids: CASSRPGQGREQYF. As DNA, the CDR3 is TGTGCCAGCAGCCGTCCGGGACAGGGAAGGGAGCAGTACTTC.

This clonotype was found a few times. The CDR3 DNA sequence: TGTGCCAGCACCGGGGGGGGGCAGGCCGCGAGAGACACCATATATTTT. Translating it yields CASTGGGQAARDTIYF. V gene TRBV28 combines with J gene TRBJ1-3; the D gene is possibly TRBD1 (6 bases). Germline assignment: CDR1 MDHEN and CDR2 SYDVKM. CDR3 length: 16 amino acids. The V end was cut by 7 bases, the J end by 8 bases, with 24 bases between.

As concerns this clonotype: It is likely a read error, because the conserved phenylalanine at the end of the CDR3 is missing. The chain couples TRBV10-3 to TRBJ2-7, with TRBD2 identical over 10 bases. CDR3 length equals 16 residues. CDR1 ENHRY and CDR2 SYGVKD come from the germline V gene. V lost 0 bases and J lost 5; bases outside the gene matches: 7. CDR3 protein: CAISESGLAGANEQYL. For the CDR3, the DNA is TGTGCCATCAGTGAGTCGGGGCTAGCGGGGGCCAACGAGCAGTACCTC.

The genes are TRBV2 and TRBJ2-2, with 7 bases that match TRBD2. The trim removed 3 bases at V and 6 bases at J, leaving 4 bases unmatched. The CDR3 loop spans 14 amino acids. Germline CDR1 reads SNHLY; CDR2 reads FYNNEI. The CDR3 region is CASSDLADPGELFF. CDR3 sequence (DNA): TGTGCCAGCAGTGACCTAGCGGATCCCGGGGAGCTGTTTTTT.

This chain connects TRBV20-1 to TRBJ2-3; D may correspond to TRBD1 or TRBD2 (7 bases each). The germline V gene encodes CDR1 DFQATT and CDR2 SNEGSKA (reference sequence). This CDR3 region has 14 residues. V was shortened by 6 bases and J by 6 bases, with 19 bases between the two germline ends. The CDR3 sequence is CSATQGQLADTQYF. CDR3 DNA sequence: TGCAGTGCGACACAGGGGCAACTAGCGGATACGCAGTATTTT.

The rearrangement links TRBV7-9 to TRBJ2-7; 7 bases are shared with TRBD2. The CDR3 spans 16 residues. Germline assignment: CDR1 SEHNR and CDR2 FQNEAQ (reference sequence). J was trimmed by 3 bases and V by 6 bases; bases with no gene match: 14. Written as DNA, the CDR3 is TGTGCCAGCAGTCCGAGCGGGGACGAACCCTACTACGAGCAGTACTTC. As protein: CASSPSGDEPYYEQYF. Together with reference TRBV7-9 and TRBJ2-7, the CDR3 gives the full variable domain: DTGVSQNPRHKITKRGQNVTFRCDPISEHNRLYWYRQTLGQGPEFLTYFQNEAQLEKSRLLSDRFSAERPKGSFSTLEIQRTEQGDSAMYLCASSPSGDEPYYEQYFGPGTRLTVT.

The rearrangement links TRBV12-3 or TRBV12-4 to TRBJ1-1, with D perhaps TRBD1 (5 bases). This CDR3 region has 16 residues. V was cut by 6 bases and J by 0 bases, with 17 bases left in between. CDR3: CASSPFRDRLNTEAFF. The CDR3 DNA follows: TGTGCCAGCAGCCCTTTTAGGGACCGCCTGAACACTGAAGCTTTCTTT.

For this clonotype: A much larger clone sits a single nucleotide away, making a read error possible. The rearrangement uses TRBV19 and TRBJ1-5; the D is unclear. Trimming stripped 5 bases from V and 1 base from J, with 12 bases between. Germline-derived CDR1 and CDR2 are LNHDA and SQIVND (reference sequence). This CDR3 spans 15 amino acids. As DNA, the CDR3 is TGTGCCAGTAGTTACAGCCGTTCGAGCAATCAGCCCCAGCATTTT. Translating it yields CASSYSRSSNQPQHF.

This clonotype was recorded at least ten times. The chain is built from TRBV10-3 and TRBJ2-7; the D gene is possibly TRBD2 (5 bases). The CDR3 has 13 residues. In germline, CDR1 is ENHRY, CDR2 SYGVKD. Trimming took 4 bases from V and 5 from J, leaving 12 bases between them. The CDR3 region is CAISGEGNDEQYF. CDR3 in DNA: TGTGCCATCAGTGGCGAGGGTAACGACGAGCAGTACTTC.

This clonotype came up a few times. The chain's CDR3 is CASSGNLATNEKLFF. CDR3 coding DNA: TGTGCCAGCAGCGGGAACCTTGCAACTAATGAAAAACTGTTTTTT. The V and J genes are TRBV3-1 and TRBJ1-4; D remains unclear. V shed 5 bases and J shed 0 bases, with 10 bases lying between them. Germline V lookup: CDR1 LGHDT, CDR2 YNNKEL (reference sequence). The CDR3 has 15 amino acids.